This TCR beta chain was sequenced in a study of persistence of HIV-infected CD4 T cells. Study findings and constraints: Antigen-responding cells were enriched for degenerate expanded CDR3beta sequences.

This clone has more than one count but fewer than ten. Its antigen is not known. The immunoSEQ assay was version 4, run in survey mode. Profiling relied on immunoSEQ multiplex PCR, and the TCRdb table lists in-frame clones only, not all of them. The table lists approximately 44,000 clones, around 90% of them singletons. This nonspecific control used anti-CD3/anti-CD28 bead stimulation of CD4+ T cells. Sorting selected CD4+ T cells upregulating both CD40 ligand and CD69. Undetectable plasma HIV-1 RNA below 50 copies/mL lasted at least 4 years. This clonotype was sampled from an adult man with HIV who was CMV-seropositive. The source was CD4+ T cells sorted from PBMCs after roughly 17-hour stimulation, collected from a patient who received antiretroviral therapy.

For the CDR3, the DNA is TGTGCCAGCAGCCACCTTAGGGAAGGCTACACCTTC. It translates to CASSHLREGYTF. V and J are TRBV5-4 and TRBJ1-2; D remains unclear. Trimming removed 4 bases from V and 8 bases from J, with 12 bases in between. Germline V gene lookup returns CDR1 SGHNT and CDR2 YYREEE (reference sequence). The CDR3 contains 12 residues.